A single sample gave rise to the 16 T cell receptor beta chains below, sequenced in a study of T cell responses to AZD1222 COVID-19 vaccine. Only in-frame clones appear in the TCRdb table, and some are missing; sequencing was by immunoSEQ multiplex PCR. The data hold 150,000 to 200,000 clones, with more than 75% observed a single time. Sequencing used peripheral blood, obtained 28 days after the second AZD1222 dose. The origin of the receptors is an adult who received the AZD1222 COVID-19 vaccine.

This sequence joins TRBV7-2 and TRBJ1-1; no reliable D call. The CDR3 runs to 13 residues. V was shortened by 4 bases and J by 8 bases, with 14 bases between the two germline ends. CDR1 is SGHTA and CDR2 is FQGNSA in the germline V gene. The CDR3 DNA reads TGTGCCAGCAGCTCGGACTTGATCGGAGAAGCTTTCTTT. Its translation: CASSSDLIGEAFF.

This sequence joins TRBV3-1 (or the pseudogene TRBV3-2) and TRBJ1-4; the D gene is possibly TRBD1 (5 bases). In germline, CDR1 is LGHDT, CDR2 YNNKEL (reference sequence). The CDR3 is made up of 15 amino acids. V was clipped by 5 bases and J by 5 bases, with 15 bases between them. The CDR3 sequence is CASSTSRGSNEKLFF. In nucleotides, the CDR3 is TGTGCCAGCAGCACTTCACGGGGCTCAAATGAAAAACTGTTTTTT.

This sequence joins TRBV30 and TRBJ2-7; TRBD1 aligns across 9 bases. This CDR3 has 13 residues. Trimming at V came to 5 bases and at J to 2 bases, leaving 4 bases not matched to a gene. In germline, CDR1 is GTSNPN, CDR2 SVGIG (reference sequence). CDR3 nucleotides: TGTGCCTGGGGAACAGGGGGCCCCTACGAGCAGTACTTC. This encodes CAWGTGGPYEQYF.

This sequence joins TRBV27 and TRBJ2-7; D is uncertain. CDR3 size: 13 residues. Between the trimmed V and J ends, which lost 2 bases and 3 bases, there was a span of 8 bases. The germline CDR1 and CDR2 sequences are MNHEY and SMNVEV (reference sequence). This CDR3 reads CASSLGPNYEQYF. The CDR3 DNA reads TGTGCCAGCAGTTTAGGCCCAAACTACGAGCAGTACTTC.

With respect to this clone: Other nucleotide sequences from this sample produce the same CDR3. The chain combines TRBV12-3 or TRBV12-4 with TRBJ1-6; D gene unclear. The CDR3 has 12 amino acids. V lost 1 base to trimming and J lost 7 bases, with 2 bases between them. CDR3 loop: CASSLGNSPLHF. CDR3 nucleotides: TGTGCCAGCAGTTTAGGGAATTCACCCCTCCACTTT.

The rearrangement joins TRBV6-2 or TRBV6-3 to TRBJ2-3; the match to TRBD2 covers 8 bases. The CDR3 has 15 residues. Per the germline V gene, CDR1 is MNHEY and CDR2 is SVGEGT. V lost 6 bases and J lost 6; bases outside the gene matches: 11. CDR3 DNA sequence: TGTGCCAGCAGACCTCGGTCGGGGGGGCACGATACGCAGTATTTT. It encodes CASRPRSGGHDTQYF.

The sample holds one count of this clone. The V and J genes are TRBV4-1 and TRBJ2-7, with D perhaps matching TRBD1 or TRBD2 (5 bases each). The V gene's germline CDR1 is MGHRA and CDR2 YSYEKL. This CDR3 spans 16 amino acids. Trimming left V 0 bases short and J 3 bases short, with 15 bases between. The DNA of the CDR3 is TGCGCCAGCAGCCAAGAAATCCAGGGACGGGGCTACGAGCAGTACTTC. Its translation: CASSQEIQGRGYEQYF.

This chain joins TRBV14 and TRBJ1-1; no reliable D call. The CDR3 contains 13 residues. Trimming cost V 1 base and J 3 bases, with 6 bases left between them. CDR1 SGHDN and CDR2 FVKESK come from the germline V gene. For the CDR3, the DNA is TGTGCCAGCAGCCAAGGAGGGCACACTGAAGCTTTCTTT. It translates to CASSQGGHTEAFF.

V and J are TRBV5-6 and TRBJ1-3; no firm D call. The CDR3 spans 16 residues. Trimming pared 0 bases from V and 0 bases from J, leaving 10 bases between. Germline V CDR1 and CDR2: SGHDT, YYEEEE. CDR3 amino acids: CASSLGAGSSGNTIYF. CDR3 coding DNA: TGTGCCAGCAGCTTGGGCGCCGGAAGCTCTGGAAACACCATATATTTT.

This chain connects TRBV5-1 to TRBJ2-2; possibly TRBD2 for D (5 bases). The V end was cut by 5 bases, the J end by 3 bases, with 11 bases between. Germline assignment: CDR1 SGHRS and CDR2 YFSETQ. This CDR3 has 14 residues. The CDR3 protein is CASRNLRDTGELFF. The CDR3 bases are TGCGCCAGCAGAAATTTGCGGGACACCGGGGAGCTGTTTTTT.

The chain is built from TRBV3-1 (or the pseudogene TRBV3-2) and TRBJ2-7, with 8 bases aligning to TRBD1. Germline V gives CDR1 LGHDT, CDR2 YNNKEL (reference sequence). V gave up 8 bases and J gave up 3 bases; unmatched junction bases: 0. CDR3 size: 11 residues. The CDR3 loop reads CASGTGYEQYF. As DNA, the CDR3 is TGTGCCAGCGGGACAGGCTACGAGCAGTACTTC.

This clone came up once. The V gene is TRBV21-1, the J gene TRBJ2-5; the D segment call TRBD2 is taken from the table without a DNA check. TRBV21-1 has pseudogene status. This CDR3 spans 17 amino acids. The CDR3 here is CANKSLFRAGWGETQYF. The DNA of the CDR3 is TGTGCAAATAAATCTCTATTTCGAGCGGGGTGGGGAGAGACCCAGTACTTC.

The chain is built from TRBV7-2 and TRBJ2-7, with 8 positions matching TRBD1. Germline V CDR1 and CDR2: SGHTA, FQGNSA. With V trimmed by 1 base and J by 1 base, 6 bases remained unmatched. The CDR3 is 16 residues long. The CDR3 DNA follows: TGTGCCAGCAGCTTAGGGACAGGGCTCCGATCCTACGAGCAGTACTTC. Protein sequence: CASSLGTGLRSYEQYF.

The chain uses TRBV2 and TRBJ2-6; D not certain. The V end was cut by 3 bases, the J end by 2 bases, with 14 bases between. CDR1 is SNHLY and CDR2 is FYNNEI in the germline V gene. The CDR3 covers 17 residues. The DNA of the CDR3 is TGTGCCAGCAGTGATGTAGGGCTCCGTACTGGGGCCAACGTCCTGACTTTC. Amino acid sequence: CASSDVGLRTGANVLTF.

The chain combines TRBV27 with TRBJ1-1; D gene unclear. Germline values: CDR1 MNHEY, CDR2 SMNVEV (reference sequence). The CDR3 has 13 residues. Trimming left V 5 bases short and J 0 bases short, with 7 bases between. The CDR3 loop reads CASSLGLNTEAFF. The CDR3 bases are TGTGCCAGCAGTCTAGGTCTGAACACTGAAGCTTTCTTT.

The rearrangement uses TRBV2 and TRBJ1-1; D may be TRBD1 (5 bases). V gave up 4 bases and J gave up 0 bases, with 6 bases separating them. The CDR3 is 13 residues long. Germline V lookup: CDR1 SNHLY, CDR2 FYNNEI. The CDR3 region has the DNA TGTGCCAGCAGTGCAGGGATGAACACTGAAGCTTTCTTT. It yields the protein CASSAGMNTEAFF.